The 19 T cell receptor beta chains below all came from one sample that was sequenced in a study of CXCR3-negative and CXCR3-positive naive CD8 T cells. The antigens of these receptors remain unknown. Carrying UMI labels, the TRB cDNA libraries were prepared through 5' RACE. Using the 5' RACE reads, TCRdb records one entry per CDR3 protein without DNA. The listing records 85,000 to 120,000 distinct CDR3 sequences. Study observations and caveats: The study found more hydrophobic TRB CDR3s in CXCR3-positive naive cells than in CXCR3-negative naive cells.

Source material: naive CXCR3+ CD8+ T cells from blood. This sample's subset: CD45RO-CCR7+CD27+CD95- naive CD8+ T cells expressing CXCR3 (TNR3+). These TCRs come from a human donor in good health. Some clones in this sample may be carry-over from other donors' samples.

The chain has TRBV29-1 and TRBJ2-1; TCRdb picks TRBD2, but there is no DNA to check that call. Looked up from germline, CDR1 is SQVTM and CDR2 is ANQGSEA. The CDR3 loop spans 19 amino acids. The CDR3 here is CSVEPTRYGPDGECNEQFF.

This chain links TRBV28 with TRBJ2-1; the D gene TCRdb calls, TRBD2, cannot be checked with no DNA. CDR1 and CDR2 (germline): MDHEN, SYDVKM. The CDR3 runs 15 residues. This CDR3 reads CASSLSGGYYNEQFF.

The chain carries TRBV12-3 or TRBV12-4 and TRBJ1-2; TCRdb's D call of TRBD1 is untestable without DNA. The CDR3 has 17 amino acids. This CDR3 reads CASLPRSRGPGVYGYTF.

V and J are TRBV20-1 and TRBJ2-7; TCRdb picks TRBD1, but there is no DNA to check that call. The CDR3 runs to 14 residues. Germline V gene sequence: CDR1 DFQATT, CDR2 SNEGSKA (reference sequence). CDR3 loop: CSALSRDSSYEQYF.

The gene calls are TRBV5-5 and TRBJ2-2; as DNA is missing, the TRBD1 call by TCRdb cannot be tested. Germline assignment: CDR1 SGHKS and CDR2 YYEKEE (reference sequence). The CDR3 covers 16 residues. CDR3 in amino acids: CASSAPGGLNTGELFF.

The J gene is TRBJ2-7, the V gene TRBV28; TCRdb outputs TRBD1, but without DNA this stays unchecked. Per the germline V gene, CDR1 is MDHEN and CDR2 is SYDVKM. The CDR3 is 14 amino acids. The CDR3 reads CASSTYDRFYEQYF.

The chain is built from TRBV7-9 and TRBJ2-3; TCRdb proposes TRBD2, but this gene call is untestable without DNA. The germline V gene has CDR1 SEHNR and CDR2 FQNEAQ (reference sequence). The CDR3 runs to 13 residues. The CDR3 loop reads CASSGGATDTQYF.

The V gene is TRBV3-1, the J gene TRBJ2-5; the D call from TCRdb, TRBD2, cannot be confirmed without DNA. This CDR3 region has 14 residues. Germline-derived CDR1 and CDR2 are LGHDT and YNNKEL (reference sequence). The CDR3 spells CASSQHGTEETQYF.

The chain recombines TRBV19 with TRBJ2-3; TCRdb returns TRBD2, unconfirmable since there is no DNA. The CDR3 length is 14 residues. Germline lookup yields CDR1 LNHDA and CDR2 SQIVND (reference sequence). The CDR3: CASSGAGGADTQYF.

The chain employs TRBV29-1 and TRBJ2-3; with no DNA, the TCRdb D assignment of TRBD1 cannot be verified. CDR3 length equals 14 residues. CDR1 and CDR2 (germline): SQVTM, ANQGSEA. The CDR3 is CSVERPPQADTQYF.

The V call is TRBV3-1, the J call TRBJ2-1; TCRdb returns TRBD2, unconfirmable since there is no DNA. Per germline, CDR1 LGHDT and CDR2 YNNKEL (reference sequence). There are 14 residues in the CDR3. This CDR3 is CASSQEGLAGEQFF.

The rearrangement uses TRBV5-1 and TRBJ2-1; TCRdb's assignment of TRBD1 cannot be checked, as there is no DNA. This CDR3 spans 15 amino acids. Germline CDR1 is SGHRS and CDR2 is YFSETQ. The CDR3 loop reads CASSLGDSVYNEQFF.

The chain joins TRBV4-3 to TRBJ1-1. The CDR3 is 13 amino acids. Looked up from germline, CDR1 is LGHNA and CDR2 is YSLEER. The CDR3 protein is CASSQGEGISAFF.

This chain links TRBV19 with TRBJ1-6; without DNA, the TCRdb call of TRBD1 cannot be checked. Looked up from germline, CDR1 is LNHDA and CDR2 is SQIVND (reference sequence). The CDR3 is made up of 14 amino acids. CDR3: CASTTKRDNSPLHF.

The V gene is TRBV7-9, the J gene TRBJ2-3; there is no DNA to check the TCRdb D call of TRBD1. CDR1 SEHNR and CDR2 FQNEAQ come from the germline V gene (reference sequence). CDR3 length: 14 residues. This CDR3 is CASSSWGVTDTQYF.

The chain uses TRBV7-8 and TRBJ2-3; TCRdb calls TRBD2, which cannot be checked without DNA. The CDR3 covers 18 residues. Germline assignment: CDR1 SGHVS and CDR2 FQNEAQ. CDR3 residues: CASSLALIAGQDTDTQYF.

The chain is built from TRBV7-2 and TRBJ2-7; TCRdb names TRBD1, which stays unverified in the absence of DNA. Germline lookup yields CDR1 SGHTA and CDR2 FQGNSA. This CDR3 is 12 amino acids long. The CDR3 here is CASSHGTSEQYF.

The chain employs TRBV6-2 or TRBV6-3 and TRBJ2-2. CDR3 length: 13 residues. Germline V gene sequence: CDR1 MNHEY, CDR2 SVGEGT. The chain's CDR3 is CASSQTETGELFF.

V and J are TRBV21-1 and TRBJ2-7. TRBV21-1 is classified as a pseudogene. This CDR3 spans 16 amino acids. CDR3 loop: CASSTKWGTASYEQYF.